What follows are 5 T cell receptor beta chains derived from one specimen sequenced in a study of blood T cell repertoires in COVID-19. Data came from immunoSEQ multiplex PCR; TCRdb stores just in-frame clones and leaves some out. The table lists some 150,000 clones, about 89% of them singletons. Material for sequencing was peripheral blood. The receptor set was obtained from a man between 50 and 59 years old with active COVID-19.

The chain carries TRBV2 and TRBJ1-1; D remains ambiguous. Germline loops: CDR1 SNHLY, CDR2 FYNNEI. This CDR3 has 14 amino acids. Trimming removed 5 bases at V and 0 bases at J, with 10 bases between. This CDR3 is CASSPNNLNTEAFF. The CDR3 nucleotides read TGTGCCAGCAGTCCCAATAACTTGAACACTGAAGCTTTCTTT.

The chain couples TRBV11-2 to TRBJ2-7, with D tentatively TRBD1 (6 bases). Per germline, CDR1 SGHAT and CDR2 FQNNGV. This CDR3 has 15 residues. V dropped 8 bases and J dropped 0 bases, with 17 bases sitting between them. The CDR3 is CASGRDRLTSYEQYF. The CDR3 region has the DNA TGTGCCAGCGGACGCGACAGGCTTACCTCCTACGAGCAGTACTTC.

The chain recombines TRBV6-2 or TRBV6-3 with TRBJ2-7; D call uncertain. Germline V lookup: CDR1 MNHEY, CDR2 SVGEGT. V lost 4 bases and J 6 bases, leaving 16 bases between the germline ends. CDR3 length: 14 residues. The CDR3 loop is CASSFAGPGGEQYF. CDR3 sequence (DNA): TGTGCCAGCAGTTTCGCCGGCCCGGGTGGCGAGCAGTACTTC.

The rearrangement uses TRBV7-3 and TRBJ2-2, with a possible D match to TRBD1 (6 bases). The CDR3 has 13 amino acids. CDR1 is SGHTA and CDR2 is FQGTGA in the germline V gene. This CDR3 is CAKGVTGTGELFF. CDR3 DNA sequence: TGTGCTAAGGGGGTTACGGGCACCGGGGAGCTGTTTTTT.

The CDR3 spells CASRAEAGANVLTF. The CDR3 region has the DNA TGTGCCAGCAGAGCAGAGGCTGGGGCCAACGTCCTGACTTTC. The chain uses TRBV9 and TRBJ2-6; the D is unclear. The V and J ends lost 5 bases and 2 bases respectively, with 8 bases between them. The CDR3 contains 14 residues. Germline CDR1 reads SGDLS; CDR2 reads YYNGEE.